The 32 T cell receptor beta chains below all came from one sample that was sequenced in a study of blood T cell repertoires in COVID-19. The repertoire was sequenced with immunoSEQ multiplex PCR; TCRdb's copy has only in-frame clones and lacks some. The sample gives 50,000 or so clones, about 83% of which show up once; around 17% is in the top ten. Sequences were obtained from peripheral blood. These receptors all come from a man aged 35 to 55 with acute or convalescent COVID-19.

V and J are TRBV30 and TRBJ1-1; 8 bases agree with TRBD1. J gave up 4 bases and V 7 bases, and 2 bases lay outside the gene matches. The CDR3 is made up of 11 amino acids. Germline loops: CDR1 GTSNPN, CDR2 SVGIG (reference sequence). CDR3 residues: CALDRATEAFF. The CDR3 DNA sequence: TGTGCCTTGGACAGGGCCACTGAAGCTTTCTTT.

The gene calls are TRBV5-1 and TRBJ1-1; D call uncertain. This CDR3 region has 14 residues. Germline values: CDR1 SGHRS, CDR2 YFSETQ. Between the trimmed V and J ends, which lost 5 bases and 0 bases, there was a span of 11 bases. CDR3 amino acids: CASRSDNMNTEAFF. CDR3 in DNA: TGCGCCAGCAGGTCAGACAACATGAACACTGAAGCTTTCTTT.

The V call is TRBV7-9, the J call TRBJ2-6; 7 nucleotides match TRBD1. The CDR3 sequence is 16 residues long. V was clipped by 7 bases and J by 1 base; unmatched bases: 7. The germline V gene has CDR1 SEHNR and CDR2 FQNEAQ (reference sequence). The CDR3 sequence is CASNRDSSSGANVLTF. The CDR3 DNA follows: TGTGCCAGCAACCGGGACAGCTCTTCTGGGGCCAACGTCCTGACTTTC.

The DNA of the CDR3 is TGTGCCAGTAGTATATTCTCCGCGGCAGGGGTGGAAGCTTTCTTT. Its protein is CASSIFSAAGVEAFF. This chain joins TRBV19 and TRBJ1-1, with D possibly TRBD1 on 6 matching bases. This CDR3 is 15 amino acids long. Germline assignment: CDR1 LNHDA and CDR2 SQIVND (reference sequence). The V and J ends lost 2 bases and 8 bases respectively, with 18 bases between them.

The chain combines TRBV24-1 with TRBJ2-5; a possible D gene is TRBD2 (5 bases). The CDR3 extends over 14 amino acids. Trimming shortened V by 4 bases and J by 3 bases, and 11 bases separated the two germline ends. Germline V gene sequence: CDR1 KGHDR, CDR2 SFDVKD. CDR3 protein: CATSDPKGEETQYF. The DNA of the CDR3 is TGTGCCACCAGTGACCCGAAGGGAGAAGAGACCCAGTACTTC.

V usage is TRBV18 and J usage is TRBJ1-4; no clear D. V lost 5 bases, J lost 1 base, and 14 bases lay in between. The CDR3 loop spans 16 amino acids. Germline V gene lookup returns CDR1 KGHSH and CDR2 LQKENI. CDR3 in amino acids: CASSALVHRTNEKLFF. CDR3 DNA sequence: TGTGCCAGCTCAGCACTAGTCCATAGAACTAATGAAAAACTGTTTTTT.

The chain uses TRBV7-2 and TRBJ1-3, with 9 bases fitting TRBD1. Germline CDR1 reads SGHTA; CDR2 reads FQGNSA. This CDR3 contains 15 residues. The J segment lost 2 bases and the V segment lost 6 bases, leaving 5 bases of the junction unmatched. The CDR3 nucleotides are TGTGCCAGCAGTTTTACAGGGGGCCCTGGAAACACCATATATTTT. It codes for CASSFTGGPGNTIYF.

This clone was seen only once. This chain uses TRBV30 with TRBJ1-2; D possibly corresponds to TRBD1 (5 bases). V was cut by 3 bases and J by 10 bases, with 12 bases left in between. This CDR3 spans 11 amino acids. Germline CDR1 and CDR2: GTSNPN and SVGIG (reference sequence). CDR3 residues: CAWSVGGIYTF. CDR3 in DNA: TGTGCCTGGAGCGTCGGGGGTATCTACACCTTC.

The CDR3 DNA follows: TGTGCCAGCAGTTTAAGGCAGGGGCTGTCCAATGAGCAGTTCTTC. This gives the protein CASSLRQGLSNEQFF. The rearrangement joins TRBV27 to TRBJ2-1, with D possibly being TRBD1 (6 bases). The CDR3 extends over 15 amino acids. The germline CDR1 and CDR2 sequences are MNHEY and SMNVEV (reference sequence). V lost 2 bases and J lost 6, with 14 bases in between.

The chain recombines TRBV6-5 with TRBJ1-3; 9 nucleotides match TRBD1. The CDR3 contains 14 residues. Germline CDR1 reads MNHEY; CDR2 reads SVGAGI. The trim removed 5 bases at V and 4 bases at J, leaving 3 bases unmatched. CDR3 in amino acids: CASSRDREGNTIYF. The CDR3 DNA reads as TGTGCCAGCAGTCGGGACAGGGAAGGAAACACCATATATTTT.

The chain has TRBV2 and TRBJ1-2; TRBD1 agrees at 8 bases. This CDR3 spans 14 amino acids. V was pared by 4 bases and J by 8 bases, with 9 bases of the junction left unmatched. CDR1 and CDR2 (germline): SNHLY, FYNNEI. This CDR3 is CASSGGRGLGGYTF. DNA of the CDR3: TGTGCCAGCAGTGGCGGCAGGGGGCTAGGAGGCTACACCTTC.

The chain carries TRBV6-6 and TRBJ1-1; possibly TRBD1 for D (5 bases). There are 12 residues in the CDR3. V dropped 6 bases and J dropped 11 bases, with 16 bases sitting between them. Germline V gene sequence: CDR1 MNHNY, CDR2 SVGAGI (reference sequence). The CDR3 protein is CASSLGGGEAFF. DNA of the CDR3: TGTGCCAGCAGCCTGGGCGGGGGGGAGGCTTTCTTT.

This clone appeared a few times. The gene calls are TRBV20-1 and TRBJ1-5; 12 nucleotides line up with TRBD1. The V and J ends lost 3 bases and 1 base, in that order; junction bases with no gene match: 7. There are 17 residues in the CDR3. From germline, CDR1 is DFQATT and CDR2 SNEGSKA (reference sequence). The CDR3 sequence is CSASIGTGGHSNQPQHF. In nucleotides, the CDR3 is TGCAGTGCTAGTATAGGGACAGGGGGCCACAGCAATCAGCCCCAGCATTTT.

CDR3 region: CASSLGDRGSSPLHF. DNA of the CDR3: TGCGCCAGCAGCTTGGGGGACAGGGGTAGTTCACCCCTCCACTTT. The chain has TRBV5-1 and TRBJ1-6, with TRBD1 matching over 10 bases. CDR1 is SGHRS, CDR2 YFSETQ, per germline. This CDR3 is 15 amino acids long. V gave up 0 bases and J gave up 9 bases; unmatched junction bases: 3.

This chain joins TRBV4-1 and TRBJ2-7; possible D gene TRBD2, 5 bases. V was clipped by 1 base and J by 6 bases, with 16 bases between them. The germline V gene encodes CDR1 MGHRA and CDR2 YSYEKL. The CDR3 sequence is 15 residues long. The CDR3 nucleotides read TGCGCCAGCAGCCAAGCCCCGGTTCCCGGGGTCGAGCAGTACTTC. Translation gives CASSQAPVPGVEQYF.

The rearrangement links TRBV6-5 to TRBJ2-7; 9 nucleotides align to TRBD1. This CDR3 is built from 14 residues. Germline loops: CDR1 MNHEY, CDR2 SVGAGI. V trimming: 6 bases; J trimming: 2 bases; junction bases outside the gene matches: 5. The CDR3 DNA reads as TGTGCCAGCAGGACGGACAGGGGAGCCTACGAGCAGTACGTC. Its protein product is CASRTDRGAYEQYV.

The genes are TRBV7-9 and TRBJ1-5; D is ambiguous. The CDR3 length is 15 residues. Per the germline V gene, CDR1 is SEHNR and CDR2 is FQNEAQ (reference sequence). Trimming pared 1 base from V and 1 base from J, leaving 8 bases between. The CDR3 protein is CASSLGQASNQPQHF. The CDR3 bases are TGTGCCAGCAGCTTAGGGCAGGCGAGCAATCAGCCCCAGCATTTT.

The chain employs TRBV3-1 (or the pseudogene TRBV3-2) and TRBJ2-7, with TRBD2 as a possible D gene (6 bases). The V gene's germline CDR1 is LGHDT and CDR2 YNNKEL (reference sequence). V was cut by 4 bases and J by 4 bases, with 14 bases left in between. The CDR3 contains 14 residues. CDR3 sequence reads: CASSRSGEPYEQYF. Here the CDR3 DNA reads TGTGCCAGCAGCCGATCGGGAGAACCATACGAGCAGTACTTC.

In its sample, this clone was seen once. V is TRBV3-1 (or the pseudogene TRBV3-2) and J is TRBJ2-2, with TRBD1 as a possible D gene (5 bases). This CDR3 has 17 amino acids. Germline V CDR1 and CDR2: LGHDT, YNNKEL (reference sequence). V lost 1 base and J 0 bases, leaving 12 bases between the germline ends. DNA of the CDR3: TGTGCCAGCAGCCAAGGACGGACAAACGCGAACACCGGGGAGCTGTTTTTT. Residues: CASSQGRTNANTGELFF.

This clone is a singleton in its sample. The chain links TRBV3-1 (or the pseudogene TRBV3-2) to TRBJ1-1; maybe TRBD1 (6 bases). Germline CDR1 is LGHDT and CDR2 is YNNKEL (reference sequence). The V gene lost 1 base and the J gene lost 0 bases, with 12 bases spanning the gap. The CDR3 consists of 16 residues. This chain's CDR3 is CASSQVGTRLNTEAFF. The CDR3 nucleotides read TGTGCCAGCAGCCAAGTAGGGACACGCTTGAACACTGAAGCTTTCTTT.

The CDR3 loop is CATSEDTGTKNIQYF. The CDR3 DNA follows: TGTGCCACCAGTGAGGATACAGGGACCAAAAACATTCAGTACTTC. The gene calls are TRBV24-1 and TRBJ2-4, with D possibly being TRBD1 (6 bases). Deletions cut 4 bases from V and 2 bases from J, with 11 bases between. From germline, CDR1 is KGHDR and CDR2 SFDVKD. This CDR3 spans 15 amino acids.

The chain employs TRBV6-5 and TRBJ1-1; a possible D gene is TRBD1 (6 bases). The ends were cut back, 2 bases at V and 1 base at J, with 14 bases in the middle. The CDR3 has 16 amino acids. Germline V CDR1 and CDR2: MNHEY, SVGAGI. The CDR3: CASSYQRDTPNTEAFF. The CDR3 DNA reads TGTGCCAGCAGTTACCAGCGGGACACTCCGAACACTGAAGCTTTCTTT.

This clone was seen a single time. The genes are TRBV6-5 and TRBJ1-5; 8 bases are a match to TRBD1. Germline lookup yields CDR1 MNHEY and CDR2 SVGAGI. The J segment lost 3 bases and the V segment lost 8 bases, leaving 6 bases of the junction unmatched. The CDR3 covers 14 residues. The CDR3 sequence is CASLEDRANQPQHF. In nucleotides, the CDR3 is TGTGCCAGCCTCGAGGACAGGGCCAATCAGCCCCAGCATTTT.

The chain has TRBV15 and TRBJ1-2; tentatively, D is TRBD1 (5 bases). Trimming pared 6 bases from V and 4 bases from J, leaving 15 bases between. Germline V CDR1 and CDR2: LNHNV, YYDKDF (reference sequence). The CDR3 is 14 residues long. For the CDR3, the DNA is TGTGCCACCAGGGGGCAGGGCGCGTTCTATGGCTACACCTTC. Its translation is CATRGQGAFYGYTF.

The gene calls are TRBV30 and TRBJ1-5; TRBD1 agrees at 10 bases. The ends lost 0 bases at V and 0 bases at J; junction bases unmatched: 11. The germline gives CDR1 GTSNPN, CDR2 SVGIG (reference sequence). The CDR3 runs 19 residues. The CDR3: CAWSVTRTGGSYSNQPQHF. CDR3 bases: TGTGCCTGGAGTGTCACCCGGACAGGGGGAAGCTATAGCAATCAGCCCCAGCATTTT.

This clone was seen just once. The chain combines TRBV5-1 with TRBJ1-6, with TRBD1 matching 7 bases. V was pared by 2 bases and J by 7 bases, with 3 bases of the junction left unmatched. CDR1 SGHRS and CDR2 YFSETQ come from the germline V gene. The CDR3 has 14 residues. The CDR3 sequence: CASSLQGINSPLHF. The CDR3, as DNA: TGCGCCAGCAGCTTACAGGGGATAAATTCACCCCTCCACTTT.

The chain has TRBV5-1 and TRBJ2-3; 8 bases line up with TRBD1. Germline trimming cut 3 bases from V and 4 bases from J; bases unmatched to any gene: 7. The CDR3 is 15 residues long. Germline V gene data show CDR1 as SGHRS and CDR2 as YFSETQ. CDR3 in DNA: TGCGCCAGCAGCTCCGGACAGGGAAACGCAGATACGCAGTATTTT. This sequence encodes CASSSGQGNADTQYF.

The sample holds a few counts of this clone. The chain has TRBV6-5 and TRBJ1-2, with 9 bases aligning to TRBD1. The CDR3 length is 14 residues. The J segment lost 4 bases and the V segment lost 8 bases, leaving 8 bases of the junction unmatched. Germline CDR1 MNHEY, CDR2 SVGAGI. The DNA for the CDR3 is TGTGCCAGCTCTCGGGACAGGGTGTCCTATGGCTACACCTTC. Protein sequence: CASSRDRVSYGYTF.

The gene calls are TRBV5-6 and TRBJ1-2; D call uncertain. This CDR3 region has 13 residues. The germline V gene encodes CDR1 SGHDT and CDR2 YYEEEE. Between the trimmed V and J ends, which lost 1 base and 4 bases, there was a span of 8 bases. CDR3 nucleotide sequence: TGTGCCAGCAGCTTGATGGGGAGCTATGGCTACACCTTC. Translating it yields CASSLMGSYGYTF.

The CDR3 DNA reads TGCGCCGGACGGACTACCGGGGAGCTGTTTTTT. Translating gives CAGRTTGELFF. The rearrangement joins TRBV10-1 to TRBJ2-2, with D possibly matching TRBD2 (5 bases). Germline V gene data show CDR1 as WNHNN and CDR2 as SYGVQD (reference sequence). The CDR3 is 11 amino acids. V was pared by 11 bases and J by 5 bases, with 9 bases between.

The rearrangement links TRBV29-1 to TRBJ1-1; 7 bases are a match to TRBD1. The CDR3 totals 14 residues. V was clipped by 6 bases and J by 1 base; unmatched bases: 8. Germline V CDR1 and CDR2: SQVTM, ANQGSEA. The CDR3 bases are TGCAGCGTCCCGAAACAGGGGAGGAACACTGAAGCTTTCTTT. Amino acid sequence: CSVPKQGRNTEAFF.

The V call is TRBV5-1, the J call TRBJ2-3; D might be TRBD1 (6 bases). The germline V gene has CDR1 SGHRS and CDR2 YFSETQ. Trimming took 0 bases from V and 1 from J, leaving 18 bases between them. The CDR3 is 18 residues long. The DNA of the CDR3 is TGCGCCAGCAGCTTGGATCATATGGGGGCGTTGGGCACAGATACGCAGTATTTT. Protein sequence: CASSLDHMGALGTDTQYF.